This T cell receptor beta chain was captured in a study of T cells in Graves' hyperthyroidism and ophthalmopathy. The CDR3 extends over 15 amino acids. Germline trimming cut 5 bases from V and 9 bases from J; bases unmatched to any gene: 10. Per the germline V gene, CDR1 is SEHNR and CDR2 is FQNEAQ (reference sequence). Regions amplified from RNA transcripts were the TCR beta CDR3 regions. The study used the HTBI primer set for a first-round RT-PCR of the TCR CDR3. TCRdb reanalysed the multiplex PCR reads using MiXCR and keeps one entry per CDR3 protein. The table includes about 710,000 distinct CDR3 sequences, around 15% detected once.

The gene calls are TRBV7-9 and TRBJ2-1, with 10 bases matching TRBD2. This clonotype was obtained from a man between 18 and 35 years old with Graves' hyperthyroidism. The sample was blood. The CDR3 DNA is TGTGCCAGCAGCGACACCCTCCTAGCGGGAGTTGAGCAGTTCTTC. Translation: CASSDTLLAGVEQFF.